This T cell receptor (beta chain) appears in the sequencing data of a study of regulatory T cells in long-lasting Graves disease. V trimming: 5 bases; J trimming: 6 bases; junction bases outside the gene matches: 4. The CDR3 sequence is 15 residues long. The authors built TCR beta libraries using iRepertoire HTBI primers and Arm-PCR of CDR3 regions. In TCRdb, the multiplex PCR reads were re-called with MiXCR into one record per CDR3 protein. The table lists under 450,000 distinct CDR3 sequences, roughly 16% of them singletons, with roughly 21% in the top ten. As for time point: newly diagnosed GD, antithyroid drugs for less than 3 months. From RNA extracted from PBMCs, the TCR library was made. Separately, the same data were catalogued under a study of T cells in Graves' hyperthyroidism and ophthalmopathy.

This TCR was sampled from a woman under 30 with Graves disease. This rearrangement joins TRBV12-3 or TRBV12-4 to TRBJ2-1; TRBD2 agrees at 13 bases. The sequenced sample was peripheral blood mononuclear cells (PBMCs), obtained at new diagnosis, from a patient treated with antithyroid drugs. This chain's CDR3 is CASSPGTSGANEQFF. The CDR3 DNA reads TGTGCCAGCAGTCCGGGGACTAGCGGGGCCAATGAGCAGTTCTTC.